The source of this T cell receptor (beta chain) is a study of T cell responses to AZD1222 COVID-19 vaccine. Study findings and constraints: Clonal diversity was possibly underestimated, and the donors were mostly white British, with more females. Repertoire sampling was restricted to post-peak T cell response timepoints. When two AZD1222 doses had been given, Spike-specific TCR breadth and depth rose.

The CDR3 runs to 14 residues. From germline, CDR1 is LGHDT and CDR2 YNNKEL (reference sequence). After removal of 0 bases from V and 8 bases from J, the junction contained 6 bases not matched to a gene. The method was immunoSEQ multiplex PCR; TCRdb's version includes in-frame clones alone and lacks a portion of them. The table lists 130,000 or so clones, around 94% of them singletons. This clone appeared once. Antigen specificity is unknown. This receptor was obtained from an adult in good health. The V call is TRBV3-1 (or the pseudogene TRBV3-2), the J call TRBJ1-2, with 7 bases aligning to TRBD1. Specimen: peripheral blood, collected on day 0 of AZD1222 vaccination. The CDR3 region has the DNA TGTGCCAGCAGCCAAGATCGACAGGGTCGCGGCTACACCTTC. Translating gives CASSQDRQGRGYTF.